This T cell receptor (beta chain) comes out of a study of shared clonotypes between healthy human individuals. General study points: Clonotype sharing among the donors was expected to vary with sequencing depth.

Study processing details: Without quality scores, immunoSEQ junctional reads could not be filtered like full-length reads. The protocol was immunoSEQ multiplex PCR, while the TCRdb copy is restricted to in-frame clones and leaves out a portion. That table furnishes V, J and clone size, whereas the DNA furnished D and trimming. The top ten hold more than 0.1% of the sample, which has approximately 2.4 million clones, approximately 95% seen once. With respect to this clone: As yet, its antigen is unknown.

Germline CDR1 SGHVS, CDR2 FNYEAQ. V was cut by 2 bases and J by 8 bases, with 16 bases left in between. The CDR3 is made up of 15 amino acids. The sample comprised naive CD4+ T cells sorted from blood. Regarding subset: CD45RA+ positively selected. This receptor was obtained from a man aged 18 to 30 in good health. The chain joins TRBV7-6 to TRBJ2-1; possible D gene TRBD2, 5 bases. The CDR3 loop reads CASSLSRRERDEQFF. The DNA for the CDR3 is TGTGCCAGCAGCTTATCTCGACGGGAACGGGATGAGCAGTTCTTC. Looking up the rest from reference TRBV7-6 and TRBJ2-1 gives the full variable domain: GAGVSQSPRYKVTKRGQDVALRCDPISGHVSLYWYRQALGQGPEFLTYFNYEAQQDKSGLPNDRFSAERPEGSISTLTIQRTEQRDSAMYRCASSLSRRERDEQFFGPGTRLTVL.